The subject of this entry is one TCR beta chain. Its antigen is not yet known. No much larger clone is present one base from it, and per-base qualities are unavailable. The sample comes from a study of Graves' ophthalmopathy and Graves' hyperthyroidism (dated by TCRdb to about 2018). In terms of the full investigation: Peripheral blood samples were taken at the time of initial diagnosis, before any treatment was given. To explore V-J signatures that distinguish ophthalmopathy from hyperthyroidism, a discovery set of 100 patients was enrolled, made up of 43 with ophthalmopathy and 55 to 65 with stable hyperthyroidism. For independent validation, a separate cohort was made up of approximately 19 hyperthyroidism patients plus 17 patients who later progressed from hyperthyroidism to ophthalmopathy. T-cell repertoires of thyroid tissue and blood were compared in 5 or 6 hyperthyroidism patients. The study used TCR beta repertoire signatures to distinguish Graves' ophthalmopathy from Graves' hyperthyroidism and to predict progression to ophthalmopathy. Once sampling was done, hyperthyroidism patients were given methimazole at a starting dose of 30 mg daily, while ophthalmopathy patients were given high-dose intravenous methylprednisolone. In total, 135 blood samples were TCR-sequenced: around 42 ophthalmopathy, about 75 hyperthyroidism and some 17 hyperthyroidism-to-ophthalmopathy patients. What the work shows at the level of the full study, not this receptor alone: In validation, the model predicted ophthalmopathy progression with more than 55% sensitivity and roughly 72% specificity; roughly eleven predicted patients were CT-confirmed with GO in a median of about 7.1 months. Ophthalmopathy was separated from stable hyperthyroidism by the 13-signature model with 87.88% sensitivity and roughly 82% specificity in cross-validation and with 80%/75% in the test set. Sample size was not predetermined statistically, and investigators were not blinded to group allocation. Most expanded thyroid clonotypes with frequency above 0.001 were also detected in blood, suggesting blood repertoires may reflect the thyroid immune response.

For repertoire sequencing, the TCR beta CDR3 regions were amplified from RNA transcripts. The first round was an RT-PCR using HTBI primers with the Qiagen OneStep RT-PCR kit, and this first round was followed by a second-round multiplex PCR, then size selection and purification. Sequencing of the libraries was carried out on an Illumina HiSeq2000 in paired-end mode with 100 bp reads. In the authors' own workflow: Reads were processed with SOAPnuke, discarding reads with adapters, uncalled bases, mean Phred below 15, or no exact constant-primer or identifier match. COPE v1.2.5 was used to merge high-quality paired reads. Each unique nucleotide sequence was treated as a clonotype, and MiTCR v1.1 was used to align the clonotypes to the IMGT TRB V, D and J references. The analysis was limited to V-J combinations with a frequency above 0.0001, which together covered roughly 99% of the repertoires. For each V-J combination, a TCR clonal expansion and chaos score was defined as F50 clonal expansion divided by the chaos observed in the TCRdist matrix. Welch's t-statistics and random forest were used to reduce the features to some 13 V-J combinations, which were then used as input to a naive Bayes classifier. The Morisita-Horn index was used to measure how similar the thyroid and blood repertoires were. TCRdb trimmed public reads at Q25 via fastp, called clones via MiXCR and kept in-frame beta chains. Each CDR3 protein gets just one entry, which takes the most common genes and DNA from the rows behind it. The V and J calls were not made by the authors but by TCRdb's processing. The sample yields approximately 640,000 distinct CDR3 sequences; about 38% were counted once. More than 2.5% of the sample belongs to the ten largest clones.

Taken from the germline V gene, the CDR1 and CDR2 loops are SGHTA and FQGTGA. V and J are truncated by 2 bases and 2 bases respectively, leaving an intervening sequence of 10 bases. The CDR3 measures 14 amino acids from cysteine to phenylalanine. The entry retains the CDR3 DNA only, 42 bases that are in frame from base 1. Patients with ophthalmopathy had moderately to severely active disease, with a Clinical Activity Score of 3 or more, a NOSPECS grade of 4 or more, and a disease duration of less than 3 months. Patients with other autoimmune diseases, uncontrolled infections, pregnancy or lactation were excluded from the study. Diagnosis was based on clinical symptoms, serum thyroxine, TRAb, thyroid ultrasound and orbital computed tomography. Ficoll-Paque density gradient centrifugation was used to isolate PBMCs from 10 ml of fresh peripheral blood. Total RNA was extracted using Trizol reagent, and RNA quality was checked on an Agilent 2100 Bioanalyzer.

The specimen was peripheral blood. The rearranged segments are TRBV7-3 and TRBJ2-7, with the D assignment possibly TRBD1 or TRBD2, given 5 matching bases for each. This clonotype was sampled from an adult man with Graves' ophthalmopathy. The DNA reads TGTGCCAGCAGCTTACGGGACGGTGCCTACGAGCAGTACTTC. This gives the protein CASSLRDGAYEQYF. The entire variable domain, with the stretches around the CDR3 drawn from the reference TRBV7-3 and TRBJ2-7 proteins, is GAGVSQTPSNKVTEKGKYVELRCDPISGHTALYWYRQSLGQGPEFLIYFQGTGAADDSGLPNDRFFAVRPEGSVSTLKIQRTERGDSAVYLCASSLRDGAYEQYFGPGTRLTVT.